This passage covers 6 T cell receptor beta chains from one sample sequenced in a study of blood T cells in healthy people across ages. Sample-barcoded 5' priming and a J-beta primer mix drove a second PCR of roughly 6 to 12 cycles. TCRdb re-called the 5' RACE reads through MiXCR, storing one row per CDR3 protein. The sample contains 1.5 million to 2 million distinct CDR3 sequences, around 48% of which appear only once. Specimen: blood. These receptor sequences come from a woman aged 40-49 years in good health.

The rearrangement uses TRBV11-2 and TRBJ1-2; TRBD1 is a possible D gene (5 bases). CDR1 is SGHAT and CDR2 is FQNNGV in the germline V gene. V was clipped by 0 bases and J by 8 bases, with 13 bases between them. The CDR3 consists of 14 residues. CDR3 loop: CASSLDPGIGGYTF. CDR3 bases: TGTGCCAGCAGCTTAGACCCAGGGATTGGAGGCTACACCTTC. The variable domain in full, completed from reference TRBV11-2 and TRBJ1-2, reads EAGVAQSPRYKIIEKRQSVAFWCNPISGHATLYWYQQILGQGPKLLIQFQNNGVVDDSQLPKDRFSAERLKGVDSTLKIQPAKLEDSAVYLCASSLDPGIGGYTFGSGTRLTVV.

The chain carries TRBV10-2 and TRBJ2-3; D is perhaps TRBD1 or TRBD2 (5 bases each). The germline V gene encodes CDR1 WSHSY and CDR2 SAAADI. The CDR3 has 17 residues. Trimming shortened V by 0 bases and J by 1 base, and 14 bases separated the two germline ends. The CDR3 DNA sequence: TGCGCCAGCAGTGAGTCACAGGCTAGCTGGGGCACAGATACGCAGTATTTT. Translation gives CASSESQASWGTDTQYF.

The chain is built from TRBV14 and TRBJ1-1, with D perhaps matching TRBD1 (5 bases). Germline V lookup: CDR1 SGHDN, CDR2 FVKESK. V was trimmed by 4 bases and J by 0 bases, leaving 15 bases between them. The CDR3 covers 16 residues. CDR3 bases: TGTGCCAGCAGCCCCCGGCAGGGCCTCATGAACACTGAAGCTTTCTTT. Its protein is CASSPRQGLMNTEAFF.

V is TRBV5-1 and J is TRBJ1-2; the D gene is possibly TRBD1 (6 bases). V lost 1 base, J lost 8 bases, and 9 bases lay in between. This CDR3 is built from 12 residues. Germline CDR1 and CDR2: SGHRS and YFSETQ. Here the CDR3 reads CASSLSTGGYTF. CDR3 nucleotide sequence: TGCGCCAGCAGCTTGTCGACAGGCGGCTACACCTTC.

CDR3 protein: CASKYRGREETQYF. The CDR3, as DNA: TGTGCCAGCAAATACAGGGGGCGGGAAGAGACCCAGTACTTC. The chain combines TRBV7-8 with TRBJ2-5; 9 bases align to TRBD1. The CDR3 consists of 14 residues. Germline V gives CDR1 SGHVS, CDR2 FQNEAQ. Trimming cost V 7 bases and J 3 bases; bases outside gene matches: 6.

V is TRBV21-1 and J is TRBJ2-1; TRBD2, the table's D call, lacks a check against the DNA. TRBV21-1 is an annotated pseudogene. This CDR3 has 16 amino acids. The CDR3 coding sequence is TGTGCCAGCAGCAATAACGAGGGCCATAGGGACAAGGAGCAGTTCTTC. This codes for CASSNNEGHRDKEQFF.